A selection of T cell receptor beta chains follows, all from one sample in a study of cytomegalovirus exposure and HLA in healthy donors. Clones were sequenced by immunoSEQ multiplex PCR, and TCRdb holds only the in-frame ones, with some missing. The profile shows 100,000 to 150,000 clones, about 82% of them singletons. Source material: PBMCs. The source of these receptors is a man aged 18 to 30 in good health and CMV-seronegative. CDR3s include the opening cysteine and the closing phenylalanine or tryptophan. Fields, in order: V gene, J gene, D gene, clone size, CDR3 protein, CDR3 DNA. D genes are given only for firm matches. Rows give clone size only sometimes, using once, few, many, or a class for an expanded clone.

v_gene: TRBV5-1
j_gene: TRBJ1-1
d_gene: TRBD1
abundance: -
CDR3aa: CASTPTGSNTEAFF
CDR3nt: TGCGCCAGCACCCCGACAGGGTCGAACACTGAAGCTTTCTTT

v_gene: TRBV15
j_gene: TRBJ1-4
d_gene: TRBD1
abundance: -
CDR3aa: CATSRWTGGGEKLFF
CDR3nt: TGTGCCACCAGCAGATGGACAGGGGGCGGCGAAAAACTGTTTTTT

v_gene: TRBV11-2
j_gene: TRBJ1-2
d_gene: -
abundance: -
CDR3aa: CASSLVTGGASGGYTF
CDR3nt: TGTGCCAGCAGCTTAGTTACGGGGGGCGCGAGTGGTGGCTACACCTTC

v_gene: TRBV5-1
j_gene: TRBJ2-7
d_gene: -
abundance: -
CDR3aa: CASSLGPGEGEQYF
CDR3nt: TGCGCCAGCAGCTTGGGTCCGGGTGAGGGCGAGCAGTACTTC

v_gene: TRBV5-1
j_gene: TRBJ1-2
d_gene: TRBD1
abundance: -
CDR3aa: CASSFPTDRGRNYGYTF
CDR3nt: TGCGCCAGCAGCTTTCCGACCGACAGGGGCCGTAACTATGGCTACACCTTC

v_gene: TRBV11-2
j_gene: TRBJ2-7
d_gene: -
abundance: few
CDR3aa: CASSLNIQGYEQYF
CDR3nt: TGTGCCAGCAGCTTAAACATACAGGGCTACGAGCAGTACTTC

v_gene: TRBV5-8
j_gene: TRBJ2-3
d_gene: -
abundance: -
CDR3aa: CASSLQGMDTQYF
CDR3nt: TGTGCCAGCAGCTTGCAGGGGATGGATACGCAGTATTTT

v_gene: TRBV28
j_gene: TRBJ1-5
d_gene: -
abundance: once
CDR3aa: CASSLEVQGGYQPQHF
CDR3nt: TGTGCCAGCAGTTTAGAGGTCCAGGGAGGGTATCAGCCCCAGCATTTT

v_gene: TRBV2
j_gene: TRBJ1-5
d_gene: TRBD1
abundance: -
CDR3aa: CASSGIRGYSNQPQHF
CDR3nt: TGTGCCAGCAGTGGGATCAGGGGGTATAGCAATCAGCCCCAGCATTTT

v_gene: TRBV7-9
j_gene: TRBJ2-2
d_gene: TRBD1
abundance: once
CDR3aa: CASSSTRTGEVGELFF
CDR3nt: TGTGCCAGCAGCTCGACTCGGACAGGGGAGGTCGGGGAGCTGTTTTTT

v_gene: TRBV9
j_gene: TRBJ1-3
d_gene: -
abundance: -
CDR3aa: CASSVEGAGNTIYF
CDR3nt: TGTGCCAGCAGCGTAGAGGGGGCTGGAAACACCATATATTTT

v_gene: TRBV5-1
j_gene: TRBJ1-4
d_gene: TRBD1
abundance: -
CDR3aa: CASSFSSGTGMNEKLFF
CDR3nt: TGCGCCAGCAGCTTTTCCTCCGGGACAGGGATGAATGAAAAACTGTTTTTT

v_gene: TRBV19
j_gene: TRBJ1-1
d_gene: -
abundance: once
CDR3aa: CASSMPGVHTEAFF
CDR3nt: TGTGCCAGTAGTATGCCGGGGGTGCACACTGAAGCTTTCTTT

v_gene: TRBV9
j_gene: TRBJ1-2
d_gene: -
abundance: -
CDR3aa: CASGEHGYYGYTF
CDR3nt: TGTGCCAGCGGGGAGCATGGATACTATGGCTACACCTTC